This T cell receptor (beta chain) emerged from a study of glioma-infiltrating T cells after dendritic cell vaccination. Study at large: Autologous tumor lysate-pulsed dendritic cell vaccination was given between about 2003 and 2013.

Patients had residual fresh-frozen tumor tissue and more than two years of survival data. None of the glioblastoma patients had an isocitrate dehydrogenase mutation. Trimming removed 4 bases from V and 4 bases from J; junction bases left unmatched: 5. Looked up from germline, CDR1 is MNHNS and CDR2 is SASEGT. This CDR3 has 14 residues. Assay: immunoSEQ multiplex PCR; the TCRdb copy retains only in-frame clones and omits some. The table includes tens of thousands of clones, roughly 82% detected once. This chain uses TRBV6-1 with TRBJ2-3; 7 nucleotides line up with TRBD1. The input for sequencing was blood, taken before dendritic cell vaccination. The origin of this receptor is a human donor with glioblastoma. The CDR3 DNA is TGTGCCAGCAGTGCCGGGACAGTTCCAGATACGCAGTATTTT. Translated, it gives CASSAGTVPDTQYF.